Shown below are 32 T cell receptor beta chains from a single sample sequenced in a study of blood T cell repertoires in COVID-19. TCRdb's copy holds only in-frame clones and misses some; the assay was immunoSEQ multiplex PCR. The sample gives 290,000 or so clones, around 80% of which show up once; 5% is in the top ten. The sequencing input was PBMCs or T cells enriched from blood (not recorded which). These TCRs come from a man in his forties who had been exposed to COVID-19.

The count of this clone is one. The rearrangement joins TRBV7-3 to TRBJ2-1, with 8 bases matching TRBD2. The CDR3 length is 14 residues. Germline CDR1 and CDR2: SGHTA and FQGTGA. V dropped 3 bases and J dropped 5; count of bases not matched to a gene: 3. As DNA, the CDR3 is TGTGCCAGCAGCTTCGGCGGGGGGAACAATGAGCAGTTCTTC. Protein sequence: CASSFGGGNNEQFF. Supplemented by reference TRBV7-3 and TRBJ2-1, the full variable domain reads GAGVSQTPSNKVTEKGKYVELRCDPISGHTALYWYRQSLGQGPEFLIYFQGTGAADDSGLPNDRFFAVRPEGSVSTLKIQRTERGDSAVYLCASSFGGGNNEQFFGPGTRLTVL.

This clone was recorded once. The genes are TRBV5-6 and TRBJ1-1, with D possibly matching TRBD1 (6 bases). This CDR3 is built from 13 residues. Trimming took off 0 bases at V and 10 bases at J, with 13 bases between the two ends. Germline CDR1 reads SGHDT; CDR2 reads YYEEEE. CDR3 DNA sequence: TGTGCCAGCAGCTTGGTTTGGGGGGGCCCAGCTTTCTTT. Its protein is CASSLVWGGPAFF.

The V call is TRBV11-2, the J call TRBJ2-3; TRBD2 aligns across 7 bases. Germline CDR1 and CDR2: SGHAT and FQNNGV. CDR3 length: 14 amino acids. The V segment lost 5 bases and the J segment 8 bases; nucleotides outside the gene matches: 10. This CDR3 is CASSPASGGGTQYF. CDR3 DNA sequence: TGTGCCAGCAGCCCCGCCTCGGGGGGAGGTACGCAGTATTTT.

V and J are TRBV3-1 (or the pseudogene TRBV3-2) and TRBJ2-7; D is possibly TRBD2 (5 bases). The CDR3 spans 16 residues. Germline V lookup: CDR1 LGHDT, CDR2 YNNKEL (reference sequence). V lost 1 base and J lost 3, with 16 bases in between. This CDR3 reads CASSQGPGLAYYEQYF. DNA for the CDR3: TGTGCCAGCAGCCAAGGGCCTGGACTTGCGTACTACGAGCAGTACTTC.

This clone was observed once. The chain employs TRBV6-5 and TRBJ1-1; 7 bases align to TRBD1. The CDR3 is 14 residues long. V was clipped by 5 bases and J by 3 bases; unmatched bases: 6. The germline V gene has CDR1 MNHEY and CDR2 SVGAGI. Here the CDR3 reads CASSLTRGDTEAFF. CDR3 DNA sequence: TGTGCCAGCAGTCTGACCAGGGGGGACACTGAAGCTTTCTTT.

The gene calls are TRBV7-6 and TRBJ2-5; no definite D call. Germline assignment: CDR1 SGHVS and CDR2 FNYEAQ. Trimming took off 5 bases at V and 5 bases at J, with 12 bases between the two ends. The length of the CDR3 is 13 residues. The CDR3 region has the DNA TGTGCCAGCAGCCCTCTGTTTGGCGAGACCCAGTACTTC. Translation gives CASSPLFGETQYF.

This clone has just a few counts. This chain uses TRBV5-4 with TRBJ2-3; no clear D. This CDR3 is 13 amino acids long. V shed 0 bases and J shed 3 bases, with 5 bases lying between them. Germline V gives CDR1 SGHNT, CDR2 YYREEE (reference sequence). CDR3 nucleotides: TGTGCCAGCAGCTTGGAACTAACAGATACGCAGTATTTT. It specifies CASSLELTDTQYF.

This chain links TRBV11-3 with TRBJ2-2; D unclear. The CDR3 extends over 15 amino acids. Germline-derived CDR1 and CDR2 are SGHNT and YENEEA. V was cut by 3 bases and J by 6 bases, with 14 bases left in between. CDR3 DNA: TGTGCCAGCAGCTTGTCTAACTTCCCGCCCGGGGAGCTGTTTTTT. Residues: CASSLSNFPPGELFF.

V usage is TRBV12-5 and J usage is TRBJ1-3; tentative D call: TRBD1 (6 bases). V was clipped by 7 bases and J by 1 base, with 14 bases between them. In germline, CDR1 is LGHNT, CDR2 FRNRAP. CDR3 length: 15 amino acids. In DNA form, the CDR3 reads TGTGCTAGTGCCCCTGTCACAGGGTCTGGAAACACCATATATTTT. This encodes CASAPVTGSGNTIYF.

This chain connects TRBV6-5 to TRBJ2-7, with D tentatively TRBD2 (6 bases). Germline CDR1 is MNHEY and CDR2 is SVGAGI. The CDR3 has 14 residues. Trimming pared 6 bases from V and 1 base from J, leaving 13 bases between. The CDR3 region is CASSARGLSYEQYF. The CDR3 DNA reads as TGTGCCAGCAGCGCAAGGGGACTTTCCTACGAGCAGTACTTC.

This clone was detected once. J is TRBJ2-7 and V is TRBV28, with D possibly being TRBD1 (5 bases). The V gene lost 6 bases and the J gene lost 0 bases, with 15 bases spanning the gap. Germline V gene data show CDR1 as MDHEN and CDR2 as SYDVKM. The CDR3 loop spans 15 amino acids. CDR3 protein: CASSPTQGLSYEQYF. DNA for the CDR3: TGTGCCAGCAGCCCAACCCAGGGCCTCTCCTACGAGCAGTACTTC. Based on the CDR3 plus reference TRBV28 and TRBJ2-7, the full variable domain is DVKVTQSSRYLVKRTGEKVFLECVQDMDHENMFWYRQDPGLGLRLIYFSYDVKMKEKGDIPEGYSVSREKKERFSLILESASTNQTSMYLCASSPTQGLSYEQYFGPGTRLTVT.

The chain uses TRBV2 and TRBJ2-4, with a possible D match to TRBD2 (5 bases). The CDR3 sequence is 16 residues long. V gave up 5 bases and J gave up 0 bases, with 14 bases separating them. Per germline, CDR1 SNHLY and CDR2 FYNNEI. In DNA form, the CDR3 reads TGTGCCAGCAGTCCCCGAGGGAGATTAGCCAAAAACATTCAGTACTTC. Its translation: CASSPRGRLAKNIQYF.

The rearrangement uses TRBV6-5 and TRBJ1-5; the D is unclear. The V gene's germline CDR1 is MNHEY and CDR2 SVGAGI. The CDR3 is 14 amino acids. V was clipped by 8 bases and J by 4 bases, with 15 bases between them. The CDR3 DNA sequence: TGTGCCAGCGGACTTGGTATAAGGAATCAGCCCCAGCATTTT. As protein: CASGLGIRNQPQHF.

The gene calls are TRBV27 and TRBJ1-2, with unresolved D. V gave up 6 bases and J gave up 7 bases, with 18 bases separating them. This CDR3 has 14 amino acids. Per the germline V gene, CDR1 is MNHEY and CDR2 is SMNVEV (reference sequence). The CDR3 DNA reads TGTGCCAGCAGCGTAAGCGGGGAATCAGGTGGCTACACCTTC. It is translated as CASSVSGESGGYTF.

This clone was observed a single time. The chain links TRBV19 to TRBJ2-1; D perhaps matches TRBD2 (6 bases). V lost 3 bases to trimming and J lost 6 bases, with 6 bases between them. Germline V gene lookup returns CDR1 LNHDA and CDR2 SQIVND (reference sequence). This CDR3 has 12 residues. CDR3 region: CASSMGGNEQFF. CDR3 sequence (DNA): TGTGCCAGTAGTATGGGGGGCAATGAGCAGTTCTTC.

The chain employs TRBV19 and TRBJ1-6, with D uncertain. The germline V gene encodes CDR1 LNHDA and CDR2 SQIVND (reference sequence). CDR3 length equals 14 residues. Trimming left V 5 bases short and J 10 bases short, with 15 bases between. The CDR3 DNA reads as TGTGCCAGTAGTGAAGGACTTTTAGGATCACCCCTCCACTTT. Translated, it gives CASSEGLLGSPLHF.

There are a few counts of this clone. The chain combines TRBV19 with TRBJ2-5; TRBD2 might be the D (6 bases). CDR1 LNHDA and CDR2 SQIVND come from the germline V gene (reference sequence). Trimming cost V 3 bases and J 4 bases, with 15 bases left between them. The CDR3 runs 15 residues. CDR3 amino acids: CASSIRGLGRETQYF. The CDR3 coding sequence is TGTGCCAGTAGTATCCGGGGACTCGGGAGAGAGACCCAGTACTTC.

The chain recombines TRBV29-1 with TRBJ2-2, with D tentatively TRBD1 (6 bases). CDR3 length equals 11 residues. V was clipped by 7 bases and J by 5 bases, with 8 bases between them. Germline CDR1 SQVTM, CDR2 ANQGSEA. The CDR3 region has the DNA TGCAGCGCCAGGGGAACCGGGGAGCTGTTTTTT. As protein: CSARGTGELFF.

V and J are TRBV5-1 and TRBJ2-7; possibly TRBD1 for D (6 bases). V gave up 4 bases and J gave up 4 bases, with 9 bases separating them. This CDR3 region has 12 residues. Germline assignment: CDR1 SGHRS and CDR2 YFSETQ. Here the CDR3 reads CASSPRGYEQYF. CDR3 DNA sequence: TGCGCCAGCAGCCCGAGGGGGTACGAGCAGTACTTC.

This chain uses TRBV20-1 with TRBJ2-1; D is unclear. The CDR3 has 10 amino acids. The germline gives CDR1 DFQATT, CDR2 SNEGSKA (reference sequence). Deletions cut 3 bases from V and 9 bases from J, with 6 bases between. For the CDR3, the DNA is TGCAGTGCTAGGGGCGTTGAGCAGTTCTTC. Translated: CSARGVEQFF.

This clone appeared a single time. CDR3 amino acids: CASSLSGWLADKNIQYF. The CDR3, as DNA: TGTGCCAGCAGTTTGTCTGGTTGGCTAGCGGACAAAAACATTCAGTACTTC. The chain recombines TRBV27 with TRBJ2-4, with TRBD2 identical over 7 bases. The CDR3 loop spans 17 amino acids. The ends lost 3 bases at V and 3 bases at J; junction bases unmatched: 11. Germline values: CDR1 MNHEY, CDR2 SMNVEV (reference sequence).

The gene calls are TRBV6-5 and TRBJ2-1; TRBD1 aligns across 9 bases. Germline V gene sequence: CDR1 MNHEY, CDR2 SVGAGI. The length of the CDR3 is 14 residues. Unmatched junction bases numbered 8, after V lost 5 bases and J lost 9 bases. The CDR3 here is CASSKMDRGVEQFF. CDR3 nucleotide sequence: TGTGCCAGCAGTAAAATGGACAGGGGCGTTGAGCAGTTCTTC.

The chain carries TRBV3-1 (or the pseudogene TRBV3-2) and TRBJ1-2; weak D call: TRBD1 (6 bases). The CDR3 covers 14 residues. CDR1 is LGHDT, CDR2 YNNKEL, per germline (reference sequence). V shed 2 bases and J shed 8 bases, with 15 bases lying between them. The CDR3 loop is CASSQTRGKRGYTF. The CDR3 DNA reads TGTGCCAGCAGCCAAACTAGGGGGAAGAGAGGCTACACCTTC.

The V gene is TRBV19, the J gene TRBJ2-7; 7 bases are shared with TRBD2. CDR1 is LNHDA, CDR2 SQIVND, per germline (reference sequence). The CDR3 is made up of 17 amino acids. Trimming removed 4 bases from V and 3 bases from J; junction bases left unmatched: 15. This CDR3 is CASSKSSGPGSYYEQYF. In DNA, the CDR3 is TGTGCCAGTAGTAAATCTAGCGGTCCAGGGTCGTACTACGAGCAGTACTTC. Full variable domain (outside the CDR3, taken from reference TRBV19 and TRBJ2-7): DGGITQSPKYLFRKEGQNVTLSCEQNLNHDAMYWYRQDPGQGLRLIYYSQIVNDFQKGDIAEGYSVSREKKESFPLTVTSAQKNPTAFYLCASSKSSGPGSYYEQYFGPGTRLTVT.

In this sample, this clone is medium-sized. The chain couples TRBV5-1 to TRBJ2-7; D remains unclear. This CDR3 is built from 16 residues. The ends were cut back, 1 base at V and 1 base at J, with 15 bases in the middle. Germline CDR1 is SGHRS and CDR2 is YFSETQ. CDR3 sequence: CASSLYARQTSYEQYF. For the CDR3, the DNA is TGCGCCAGCAGCTTGTACGCCAGACAAACTTCCTACGAGCAGTACTTC.

A word on this clone: The same CDR3 also results from other DNA sequences found in this sample. The chain recombines TRBV2 with TRBJ1-5, with 7 bases lining up with TRBD1. V dropped 8 bases and J dropped 6; count of bases not matched to a gene: 10. The CDR3 length is 14 residues. The germline gives CDR1 SNHLY, CDR2 FYNNEI. The CDR3, as DNA: TGTGCCAGCGGGATTCAGGGGGTCGGTCAGCCCCAGCATTTT. This sequence encodes CASGIQGVGQPQHF. Full variable domain (rest looked up from reference TRBV2 and TRBJ1-5): EPEVTQTPSHQVTQMGQEVILRCVPISNHLYFYWYRQILGQKVEFLVSFYNNEISEKSEIFDDQFSVERPDGSNFTLKIRSTKLEDSAMYFCASGIQGVGQPQHFGDGTRLSIL.

The chain carries TRBV25-1 and TRBJ2-5; TRBD2 is a possible D gene (6 bases). CDR3 length: 16 residues. In germline, CDR1 is MGHDK, CDR2 SYGVNS. V was pared by 3 bases and J by 4 bases, with 18 bases between. The CDR3 DNA reads TGTGCCAGCAGTGAGAAGCGGGTGGTATCGGGAGAGACCCAGTACTTC. It yields the protein CASSEKRVVSGETQYF. Full variable domain (outside the CDR3, taken from reference TRBV25-1 and TRBJ2-5): EADIYQTPRYLVIGTGKKITLECSQTMGHDKMYWYQQDPGMELHLIHYSYGVNSTEKGDLSSESTVSRIRTEHFPLTLESARPSHTSQYLCASSEKRVVSGETQYFGPGTRLLVL.

The sample holds a few counts of this clone. The chain employs TRBV7-8 and TRBJ2-7; 11 bases align to TRBD2. This CDR3 spans 20 amino acids. V dropped 4 bases and J dropped 6; count of bases not matched to a gene: 23. The V gene's germline CDR1 is SGHVS and CDR2 FQNEAQ. CDR3 in amino acids: CASSSRTSGSRRVALREQYF. The CDR3 coding sequence is TGTGCCAGCAGCTCCCGTACTAGCGGGAGCCGAAGGGTTGCGTTGCGCGAGCAGTACTTC.

The chain uses TRBV5-1 and TRBJ2-5; a weak D match, TRBD2 (6 bases). The length of the CDR3 is 16 residues. V was cut by 1 base and J by 1 base, with 14 bases left in between. The germline V gene has CDR1 SGHRS and CDR2 YFSETQ. The CDR3 DNA is TGCGCCAGCAGCTTGTCGACTAGTCAGGTCCAAGAGACCCAGTACTTC. This codes for CASSLSTSQVQETQYF.

The chain joins TRBV15 to TRBJ1-1; 9 positions agree with TRBD1. The CDR3 has 15 amino acids. V lost 1 base to trimming and J lost 2 bases; unmatched junction nucleotides: 2. Germline V lookup: CDR1 LNHNV, CDR2 YYDKDF (reference sequence). CDR3 amino acids: CATSRGGQGNTEAFF. Here the CDR3 DNA reads TGTGCCACCAGCAGAGGGGGACAGGGTAACACTGAAGCTTTCTTT.

This chain uses TRBV18 with TRBJ1-2; 8 bases line up with TRBD1. There are 16 residues in the CDR3. CDR1 is KGHSH and CDR2 is LQKENI in the germline V gene. V was clipped by 3 bases and J by 8 bases; unmatched bases: 14. CDR3 nucleotide sequence: TGTGCCAGCTCACCGGGCGGACAGGGCCGTTTAGGAGGCTACACCTTC. Translating gives CASSPGGQGRLGGYTF.

This chain joins TRBV11-3 and TRBJ2-5, with 11 bases lining up with TRBD2. CDR1 SGHNT and CDR2 YENEEA come from the germline V gene. After removal of 1 base from V and 5 bases from J, the junction contained 3 bases not matched to a gene. This CDR3 has 15 residues. CDR3 sequence: CASSLGLAGLETQYF. The CDR3 DNA reads as TGTGCCAGCAGCTTAGGACTAGCGGGACTGGAGACCCAGTACTTC.